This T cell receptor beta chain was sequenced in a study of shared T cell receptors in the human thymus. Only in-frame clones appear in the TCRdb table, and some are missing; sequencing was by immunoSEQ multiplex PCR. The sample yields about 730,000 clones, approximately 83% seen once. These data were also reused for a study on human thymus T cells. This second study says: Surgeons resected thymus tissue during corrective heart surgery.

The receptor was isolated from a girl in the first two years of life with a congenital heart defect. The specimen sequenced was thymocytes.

This CDR3 reads CASSSESRMQETQYF. CDR3 bases: TGTGCCAGCAGCTCGGAGAGCAGAATGCAAGAGACCCAGTACTTC. The rearrangement joins TRBV6-1 to TRBJ2-5; D unclear. The germline gives CDR1 MNHNS, CDR2 SASEGT. The length of the CDR3 is 15 residues. The V gene lost 6 bases and the J gene lost 2 bases, with 16 bases spanning the gap.